This TCR beta chain appears in the sequencing data of a study of CD4 T cells in relation to SARS-CoV-2 and coronaviruses. About the research overall: No peptide or an HIV-1 Nef peptide pool served as negative control.

On this clone: What it binds is unknown.

The V gene end was trimmed by 0 bases and the J gene end by 2 bases; junction bases not matched to a gene: 5. The length of the CDR3 is 15 residues. Per the germline V gene, CDR1 is SGHRS and CDR2 is YFSETQ. The unexposed donors gave CD4+ T cells in about 2010-2019, prior to COVID-19. CD4+ T cells were isolated from the cells after about 11 days of culture. Fresh IL-2 medium replaced half the medium on days 3 and 7. Assay used: immunoSEQ multiplex PCR; TCRdb lists only in-frame clones, some missing. The data contain about 19,000 clones, 60% to 85% of them singletons. The V call is TRBV5-1, the J call TRBJ2-7; TRBD2 aligns across 7 bases. Sequencing was done on a sample of CD4+ T cells from PBMCs, cultured in vitro. This receptor was identified in a human donor in good health. The CDR3 region has the DNA TGCGCCAGCAGCTTGGAAGCCGGGGGGACCTACGAGCAGTACTTC. The encoded protein is CASSLEAGGTYEQYF.